This T cell receptor (beta chain) was sequenced in a study of OX40 agonist ivuxolimab in advanced cancers. Overall study: The patients' treatment was ivuxolimab, an agonistic anti-OX40 (CD134) antibody. Participants could have had prior anti-PD-1, anti-PD-L1 or anti-CTLA-4 therapy, and roughly 40% had some.

Profiled with immunoSEQ multiplex PCR; TCRdb holds only in-frame clones, not every one. The sample carries 40,000 to 50,000 clones, 75% to 90% recorded once. Study-wide results and caveats: Low normalized T-cell clonal expansion was also seen in some nonresponders. On average, CD8+ T cells had more expanded clones than CD4+.

CDR3 size: 13 residues. Germline V gene data show CDR1 as MNHEY and CDR2 as SMNVEV (reference sequence). The junction had 2 bases not matched to a gene; V was cut back by 2 bases and J by 4 bases. A remark on this clone: What it recognizes is unknown.

This TCR was recovered from an adult with an advanced solid tumor such as melanoma, head and neck, liver or kidney cancer. The source was CD4+ or CD8+ T cells sorted from blood, collected in a trial of the OX40 agonist ivuxolimab. The rearrangement uses TRBV27 and TRBJ2-7, with TRBD1 identical over 7 bases. The CDR3 nucleotides read TGTGCCAGCAGTTTAGGGGGACAGTACGAGCAGTACTTC. It codes for CASSLGGQYEQYF.